These T cell receptor beta chains were read from a single sample in a study of blood T cell repertoires in COVID-19. Clones were sequenced by immunoSEQ multiplex PCR, and TCRdb holds only the in-frame ones, with some missing. The sample includes 150,000 to 190,000 clones, roughly 85% of them seen just once. The sequenced sample was peripheral blood. These receptor sequences come from a woman aged 55-70 years with COVID-19, enrolled during active disease. CDR3s include the opening cysteine and the closing phenylalanine or tryptophan. The D gene is left open where the match is weak. Only part of the rows carry a size: once, few, many, or a class if the clone is expanded.

v_call: TRBV3-1/TRBV3-2; clone_size: .; d_call: .; j_call: TRBJ1-5; cdr3_aa: CASSQARGNQPQHF; cdr3_nt: TGTGCCAGCAGCCAAGCTCGGGGGAATCAGCCCCAGCATTTT
v_call: TRBV19; clone_size: .; d_call: TRBD1; j_call: TRBJ1-5; cdr3_aa: CASSTRTGGHQPQHF; cdr3_nt: TGTGCCAGTAGTACGCGGACAGGGGGCCATCAGCCCCAGCATTTT
v_call: TRBV7-9; clone_size: .; d_call: .; j_call: TRBJ1-5; cdr3_aa: CASSIQGDQPQHF; cdr3_nt: TGTGCCAGCAGCATACAGGGAGATCAGCCCCAGCATTTT
v_call: TRBV29-1; clone_size: .; d_call: TRBD2; j_call: TRBJ2-3; cdr3_aa: CSVPPGTSGTDTQYF; cdr3_nt: TGCAGCGTTCCCCCCGGGACTAGCGGCACAGATACGCAGTATTTT
v_call: TRBV6-1; clone_size: .; d_call: .; j_call: TRBJ1-5; cdr3_aa: CASSEANNQPQHF; cdr3_nt: TGTGCCAGCAGTGAAGCCAACAATCAGCCCCAGCATTTT
v_call: TRBV10-3; clone_size: .; d_call: TRBD1; j_call: TRBJ1-1; cdr3_aa: CAIGGQGAKNTEAFF; cdr3_nt: TGTGCCATCGGGGGACAGGGGGCTAAGAACACTGAAGCTTTCTTT
v_call: TRBV11-2; clone_size: .; d_call: TRBD1; j_call: TRBJ1-2; cdr3_aa: CASRTNRGGYGYTF; cdr3_nt: TGTGCCAGCAGAACCAACAGGGGTGGCTACGGCTACACCTTC
v_call: TRBV7-3; clone_size: .; d_call: TRBD2; j_call: TRBJ2-1; cdr3_aa: CASSLRASGGRPNEQFF; cdr3_nt: TGTGCCAGCAGCTTAAGGGCTAGCGGGGGACGTCCCAATGAGCAGTTCTTC
v_call: TRBV28; clone_size: .; d_call: .; j_call: TRBJ2-7; cdr3_aa: CATYKPYEQYF; cdr3_nt: TGTGCCACTTATAAGCCCTACGAGCAGTACTTC
v_call: TRBV2; clone_size: few; d_call: TRBD2; j_call: TRBJ2-1; cdr3_aa: CASSGLAGEQFF; cdr3_nt: TGTGCCAGCAGTGGGCTAGCGGGCGAGCAGTTCTTC
v_call: TRBV10-3; clone_size: .; d_call: TRBD1; j_call: TRBJ1-6; cdr3_aa: CAINRGSTNSPLHF; cdr3_nt: TGTGCCATCAACAGGGGGTCTACTAATTCACCCCTCCACTTT
v_call: TRBV9; clone_size: .; d_call: .; j_call: TRBJ1-1; cdr3_aa: CPSRVGGGQGLMNTEAFF; cdr3_nt: TGTCCCAGCCGCGTAGGGGGGGGCCAGGGGCTCATGAACACTGAAGCTTTCTTT
v_call: TRBV7-8; clone_size: .; d_call: .; j_call: TRBJ1-2; cdr3_aa: CASSPRRVPGGNYGYTF; cdr3_nt: TGTGCCAGCAGCCCCAGGAGGGTACCTGGGGGAAACTATGGCTACACCTTC
v_call: TRBV7-3; clone_size: .; d_call: .; j_call: TRBJ2-1; cdr3_aa: CASSESRGNEQFF; cdr3_nt: TGTGCCAGCAGCGAATCTCGGGGGAATGAGCAGTTCTTC
v_call: TRBV14; clone_size: .; d_call: .; j_call: TRBJ2-3; cdr3_aa: CASSPSGYTQYF; cdr3_nt: TGTGCCAGCAGCCCCAGCGGTTATACGCAGTATTTT
v_call: TRBV3-1/TRBV3-2; clone_size: .; d_call: TRBD1; j_call: TRBJ1-1; cdr3_aa: CASSQVGGQMNTEAFF; cdr3_nt: TGTGCCAGCAGCCAAGTTGGGGGACAGATGAACACTGAAGCTTTCTTT
v_call: TRBV29-1; clone_size: .; d_call: .; j_call: TRBJ1-2; cdr3_aa: CSCAGTLANGYTF; cdr3_nt: TGCAGCTGTGCCGGGACTCTAGCCAACGGCTACACCTTC
v_call: TRBV29-1; clone_size: .; d_call: .; j_call: TRBJ2-1; cdr3_aa: CSVLVTLNYNEQFF; cdr3_nt: TGCAGCGTCCTTGTCACTTTGAACTACAATGAGCAGTTCTTC
v_call: TRBV19; clone_size: .; d_call: .; j_call: TRBJ1-5; cdr3_aa: CASTTEAVLRVPQHF; cdr3_nt: TGTGCCAGTACCACCGAGGCGGTACTAAGAGTTCCCCAGCATTTT
v_call: TRBV10-3; clone_size: .; d_call: .; j_call: TRBJ1-5; cdr3_aa: CAISGGEEQPQHF; cdr3_nt: TGTGCCATCAGTGGGGGCGAAGAGCAGCCCCAGCATTTT
v_call: TRBV9; clone_size: .; d_call: TRBD2; j_call: TRBJ2-7; cdr3_aa: CASSAAGASYEQYF; cdr3_nt: TGTGCCAGCAGCGCAGCGGGAGCGTCCTACGAGCAGTACTTC
v_call: TRBV7-3; clone_size: .; d_call: .; j_call: TRBJ2-5; cdr3_aa: CASSSLWTHYCIRETQYF; cdr3_nt: TGTGCCAGCAGCTCACTATGGACTCACTACTGCATCCGAGAGACCCAGTACTTC
v_call: TRBV7-8; clone_size: once; d_call: .; j_call: TRBJ1-2; cdr3_aa: CASSLGQGSYDYGYTF; cdr3_nt: TGTGCCAGCAGCTTAGGTCAGGGAAGTTATGACTATGGCTACACCTTC
v_call: TRBV7-2; clone_size: .; d_call: .; j_call: TRBJ2-2; cdr3_aa: CASRSRVPAGTGELFF; cdr3_nt: TGTGCCAGCAGGTCCCGGGTACCAGCGGGCACCGGGGAGCTGTTTTTT
v_call: TRBV7-9; clone_size: .; d_call: TRBD2; j_call: TRBJ2-2; cdr3_aa: CASSLGTKSGELFF; cdr3_nt: TGTGCCAGCAGCTTGGGGACTAAGTCGGGGGAGCTGTTTTTT
v_call: TRBV18; clone_size: few; d_call: TRBD1; j_call: TRBJ1-1; cdr3_aa: CASSPLPGQGGTEAFF; cdr3_nt: TGTGCCAGCTCACCACTACCGGGACAGGGCGGCACTGAAGCTTTCTTT
v_call: TRBV4-2; clone_size: few; d_call: TRBD1; j_call: TRBJ2-7; cdr3_aa: CASSQNRDRGQNEQYF; cdr3_nt: TGTGCCAGCAGCCAAAACCGGGACAGGGGGCAGAACGAGCAGTACTTC
v_call: TRBV9; clone_size: .; d_call: .; j_call: TRBJ1-3; cdr3_aa: CASSGVVGNTIYF; cdr3_nt: TGTGCCAGCAGCGGAGTCGTCGGAAACACCATATATTTT
v_call: TRBV5-5; clone_size: .; d_call: .; j_call: TRBJ1-5; cdr3_aa: CASSPDGGLQPQHF; cdr3_nt: TGTGCCAGCAGCCCGGACGGGGGACTTCAGCCCCAGCATTTT
v_call: TRBV7-9; clone_size: few; d_call: .; j_call: TRBJ1-2; cdr3_aa: CASSNTSGVRGHGYTF; cdr3_nt: TGTGCCAGCAGCAACACTTCTGGAGTCAGGGGACATGGCTACACCTTC
v_call: TRBV15; clone_size: .; d_call: .; j_call: TRBJ1-5; cdr3_aa: CATSRQGNQPQHF; cdr3_nt: TGTGCCACCAGCAGACAGGGCAATCAGCCCCAGCATTTT
v_call: TRBV3-1/TRBV3-2; clone_size: .; d_call: TRBD1; j_call: TRBJ2-2; cdr3_aa: CASSQGDRAWTGELFF; cdr3_nt: TGTGCCAGCAGCCAAGGGGACAGGGCCTGGACCGGGGAGCTGTTTTTT
v_call: TRBV3-1/TRBV3-2; clone_size: .; d_call: .; j_call: TRBJ1-1; cdr3_aa: CASSRVAGRGNTEAFF; cdr3_nt: TGTGCCAGCAGCCGGGTGGCAGGGAGGGGGAACACTGAAGCTTTCTTT